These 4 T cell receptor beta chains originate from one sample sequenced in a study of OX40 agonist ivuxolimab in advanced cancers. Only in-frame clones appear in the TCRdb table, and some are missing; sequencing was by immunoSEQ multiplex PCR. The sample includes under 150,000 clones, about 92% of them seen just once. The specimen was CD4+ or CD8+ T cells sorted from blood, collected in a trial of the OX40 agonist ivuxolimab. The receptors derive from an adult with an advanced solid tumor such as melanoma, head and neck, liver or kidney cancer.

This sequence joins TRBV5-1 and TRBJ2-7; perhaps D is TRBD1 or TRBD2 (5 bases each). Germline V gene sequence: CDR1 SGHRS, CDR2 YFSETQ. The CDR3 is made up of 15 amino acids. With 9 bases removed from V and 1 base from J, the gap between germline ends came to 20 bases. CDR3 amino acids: CANPSSSDRSYEQYF. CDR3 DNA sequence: TGCGCCAACCCGAGCAGTAGCGACAGATCCTACGAGCAGTACTTC.

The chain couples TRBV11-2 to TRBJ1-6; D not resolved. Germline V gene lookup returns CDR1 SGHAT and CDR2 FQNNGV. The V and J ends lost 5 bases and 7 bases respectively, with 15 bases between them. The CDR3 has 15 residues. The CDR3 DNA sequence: TGTGCCAGCAGCCCCCTACATAGACGCAATTCACCCCTCCACTTT. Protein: CASSPLHRRNSPLHF.

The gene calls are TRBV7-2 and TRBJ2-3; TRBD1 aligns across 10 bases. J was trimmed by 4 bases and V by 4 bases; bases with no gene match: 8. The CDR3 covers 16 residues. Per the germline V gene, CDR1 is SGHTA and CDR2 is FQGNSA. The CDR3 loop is CASSSGQGRVADTQYF. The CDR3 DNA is TGTGCCAGCAGCTCGGGACAGGGGAGGGTAGCAGATACGCAGTATTTT.

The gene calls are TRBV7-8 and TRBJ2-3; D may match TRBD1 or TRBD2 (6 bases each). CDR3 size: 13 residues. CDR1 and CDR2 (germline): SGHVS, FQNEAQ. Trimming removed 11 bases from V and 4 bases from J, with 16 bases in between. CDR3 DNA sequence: TGTGCCTGCCGGGGGCCTCCCCCAGATACGCAGTATTTT. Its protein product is CACRGPPPDTQYF.